This record looks at one T cell receptor (beta chain) sequence and its context. This sample stems from a study of blood T cell repertoires in COVID-19. Study at large: Sites in the United States, Italy and Spain provided acute and convalescent COVID-19 samples. The analysed material was cDNA or gDNA that came from T cells, B-cell-depleted T cells, or PBMCs.

Per the study methods: Reference gene primer amplification gave nucleated cell count estimates. Only in-frame clones appear in the TCRdb table, and some are missing; sequencing was by immunoSEQ multiplex PCR. That table supplies the V and J calls and clone size; D and trimming were determined from the DNA. The profile shows roughly 350,000 clones, around 85% of them singletons. The junction had 9 bases not matched to a gene; V was cut back by 6 bases and J by 4 bases. CDR3 size: 15 residues. Germline V gene data show CDR1 as MNHEY and CDR2 as SVGAGI. The J gene is TRBJ2-7, the V gene TRBV6-5; 10 nucleotides line up with TRBD1. The TCR originated in a woman in her late teens or twenties with acute or convalescent COVID-19. Sequenced material: peripheral blood. The DNA of the CDR3 is TGTGCCAGCAGCCCAGCCCCGGGACAGGGGTACGAGCAGTACTTC. Protein: CASSPAPGQGYEQYF.